Many counts were recorded for the clone carrying this TCR beta chain. Its matching antigen is unknown. These data are taken from a study of Graves' ophthalmopathy and Graves' hyperthyroidism. Amplified material comprised TCR beta CDR3 regions derived from RNA transcripts. Second-round multiplex PCR followed a first-round RT-PCR using HTBI primers. TCRdb reprocessed the multiplex PCR reads via MiXCR and lists one record per CDR3 protein. The profile shows 740,000 or so distinct CDR3 sequences, 35% to 50% of them singletons. Whole-study findings and limits: It was with approximately 69% sensitivity and about 72% specificity that the model predicted ophthalmopathy progression.

This CDR3 spans 15 amino acids. Germline-derived CDR1 and CDR2 are SGHRS and YFSETQ. The ends lost 4 bases at V and 1 base at J; junction bases unmatched: 7. The V and J genes are TRBV5-1 and TRBJ1-1; 7 bases are shared with TRBD1. The receptor's source is an adult man with Graves' ophthalmopathy. The sequenced sample consisted of peripheral blood. CDR3 sequence reads: CASSLDRVANTEAFF. CDR3 nucleotides: TGCGCCAGCAGCCTCGACAGGGTGGCGAACACTGAAGCTTTCTTT.